These 19 T cell receptor beta chains share one sample of origin, sequenced in a study of metastatic and nonmetastatic thyroid tumors (dated by TCRdb to 2020 to 2022). No patient had received any treatment before thyroid surgery. The library was made by PCR. The sequencer listed for this sample is Illumina HiSeq 4000. TCRdb ran its own pipeline on the public reads, namely fastp trimming at Q25 and MiXCR clone calling, and kept in-frame beta chains. For this sample the table gives tens of thousands of clones, of which about 24% were detected only once. Jointly, the top ten make up about 14% of the sample. Sequencing was done on a sample of tumor tissue. Receptors originate from a female donor with papillary thyroid cancer or a benign thyroid nodule (not recorded which). Some clones in this sample may be carry-over from other donors' samples.

This clone occurred a few times. This chain uses TRBV27 with TRBJ1-4; D not certain. V was clipped by 5 bases and J by 7 bases, with 11 bases between them. This CDR3 is built from 13 residues. Germline V lookup: CDR1 MNHEY, CDR2 SMNVEV (reference sequence). CDR3 protein: CASSPFDGEKLFF. CDR3 sequence (DNA): TGTGCCAGCAGTCCCTTCGACGGTGAAAAACTGTTTTTT.

This clone is labeled as medium-sized. The CDR3 loop is CASSPLFGDEQFF. The CDR3 DNA is TGTGCCAGCAGCCCTCTTTTCGGAGATGAGCAGTTCTTC. This chain links TRBV6-1 with TRBJ2-1; D not resolved. V was pared by 6 bases and J by 8 bases, with 14 bases between. The CDR3 consists of 13 residues. Germline V gene sequence: CDR1 MNHNS, CDR2 SASEGT.

This clone was seen many times. The chain links TRBV28 to TRBJ1-2; D perhaps matches TRBD1 (6 bases). CDR1 is MDHEN, CDR2 SYDVKM, per germline. With 6 bases removed from V and 7 bases from J, the gap between germline ends came to 15 bases. The CDR3 is 13 residues long. The CDR3 loop is CASRLAGAGGYTF. The CDR3 DNA reads as TGTGCCAGCAGACTAGCAGGGGCGGGTGGCTACACCTTC.

This clone has ten or more counts. The chain couples TRBV29-1 to TRBJ1-1; the D gene is possibly TRBD1 (5 bases). The CDR3 consists of 12 residues. V shed 4 bases and J shed 5 bases, with 11 bases lying between them. From germline, CDR1 is SQVTM and CDR2 ANQGSEA. This CDR3 is CSVAAWGTEAFF. The CDR3, as DNA: TGCAGCGTTGCAGCGTGGGGGACTGAAGCTTTCTTT.

The chain carries TRBV20-1 and TRBJ2-7; 8 bases agree with TRBD2. The CDR3 contains 14 residues. Germline V CDR1 and CDR2: DFQATT, SNEGSKA (reference sequence). Losses at the gene ends were 0 bases for V and 5 bases for J; bases not matched to a gene: 6. The CDR3 DNA reads as TGCAGTGCTAGAGACCCGGGACTAGACCACGAGCAGTACTTC. It yields the protein CSARDPGLDHEQYF.

This clone was recorded at least ten times. The genes are TRBV5-1 and TRBJ1-2; D remains unclear. Germline CDR1 and CDR2: SGHRS and YFSETQ. V was pared by 0 bases and J by 4 bases, with 10 bases between. The CDR3 consists of 14 residues. The CDR3 is CASSLAPASYGYTF. DNA of the CDR3: TGCGCCAGCAGCTTGGCCCCAGCTAGCTATGGCTACACCTTC.

The chain links TRBV5-1 to TRBJ2-7, with D possibly being TRBD1 (6 bases). Trimming stripped 5 bases from V and 0 bases from J, with 12 bases between. The germline V gene encodes CDR1 SGHRS and CDR2 YFSETQ. There are 14 residues in the CDR3. CDR3 in amino acids: CASRPEGHSYEQYF. The CDR3, as DNA: TGCGCCAGCAGACCAGAGGGACACTCCTACGAGCAGTACTTC.

The chain employs TRBV6-2 or TRBV6-3 and TRBJ2-4; no clear D gene. Trimming pared 5 bases from V and 1 base from J, leaving 12 bases between. The CDR3 has 15 amino acids. Germline CDR1 reads MNHEY; CDR2 reads SVGEGT. As DNA, the CDR3 is TGTGCCAGCAGTGCTAGTGAGGCTGCCAAAAACATTCAGTACTTC. Its protein is CASSASEAAKNIQYF.

On this clone: The conserved phenylalanine or tryptophan is not found at the CDR3 terminus, so this likely reflects a read error. This chain uses TRBV20-1 with TRBJ2-7; 9 nucleotides align to TRBD2. The germline V gene has CDR1 DFQATT and CDR2 SNEGSKA (reference sequence). The CDR3 loop spans 15 amino acids. Germline trimming cut 6 bases from V and 2 bases from J; bases unmatched to any gene: 11. This CDR3 reads CSARYTSGPTYEQYL. The CDR3 coding sequence is TGCAGTGCCCGCTACACTAGCGGGCCCACCTACGAGCAGTACCTC.

This clone has a count of ten or more. This sequence joins TRBV20-1 and TRBJ2-3; no clear D gene. V was pared by 5 bases and J by 6 bases, with 15 bases between. This CDR3 contains 13 residues. CDR1 is DFQATT and CDR2 is SNEGSKA in the germline V gene (reference sequence). CDR3 sequence (DNA): TGCAGTGCTTCGGACCCAATACGGGATACGCAGTATTTT. Protein: CSASDPIRDTQYF.

The rearrangement uses TRBV2 and TRBJ1-2; weak D call: TRBD1 (5 bases). Germline V gives CDR1 SNHLY, CDR2 FYNNEI. The CDR3 is 13 amino acids. Between the trimmed V and J ends, which lost 10 bases and 3 bases, there was a span of 15 bases. CDR3 sequence reads: CATTQVQDYGYTF. In DNA form, the CDR3 reads TGTGCCACCACACAGGTACAAGACTATGGCTACACCTTC. The full variable domain, rest sourced from reference TRBV2 and TRBJ1-2, is EPEVTQTPSHQVTQMGQEVILRCVPISNHLYFYWYRQILGQKVEFLVSFYNNEISEKSEIFDDQFSVERPDGSNFTLKIRSTKLEDSAMYFCATTQVQDYGYTFGSGTRLTVV.

In this sample, this clone turned up a few times. This chain connects TRBV6-2 or TRBV6-3 to TRBJ2-7; D possibly matches TRBD1 or TRBD2 (5 bases each). Germline CDR1 reads MNHEY; CDR2 reads SVGEGT. V lost 2 bases, J lost 0 bases, and 11 bases lay in between. The CDR3 covers 15 residues. CDR3 sequence (DNA): TGTGCCAGCAGTTACGAGGCAGGGACCTCCTACGAGCAGTACTTC. Translation gives CASSYEAGTSYEQYF.

This chain links TRBV20-1 with TRBJ1-2; TRBD1 aligns across 7 bases. Per the germline V gene, CDR1 is DFQATT and CDR2 is SNEGSKA (reference sequence). The CDR3 has 15 residues. The V segment lost 6 bases and the J segment 4 bases; nucleotides outside the gene matches: 14. CDR3 coding DNA: TGCAGTGCCGACTTGGGGGACAGTCTAGCCTATGGCTACACCTTC. Protein: CSADLGDSLAYGYTF.

This clone showed up just a few times. J is TRBJ1-1 and V is TRBV28, with 7 bases lining up with TRBD1. The CDR3 sequence is 20 residues long. CDR1 MDHEN and CDR2 SYDVKM come from the germline V gene. The J segment lost 0 bases and the V segment lost 2 bases, leaving 18 bases of the junction unmatched. The CDR3 sequence: CASSLSSAWDSYYMNTEAFF. DNA of the CDR3: TGTGCCAGCAGTTTAAGCTCTGCGTGGGACAGTTATTATATGAACACTGAAGCTTTCTTT.

The chain has TRBV4-1 and TRBJ1-3; maybe TRBD1 (6 bases). CDR1 MGHRA and CDR2 YSYEKL come from the germline V gene. The length of the CDR3 is 18 residues. With 0 bases removed from V and 3 bases from J, the gap between germline ends came to 18 bases. The CDR3 DNA sequence: TGCGCCAGCAGCCAAGATGGGAATTACAGGGTCCGTGGAAACACCATATATTTT. This codes for CASSQDGNYRVRGNTIYF.

The chain recombines TRBV5-1 with TRBJ2-1, with D unclear. In germline, CDR1 is SGHRS, CDR2 YFSETQ. Trimming took off 6 bases at V and 4 bases at J, with 8 bases between the two ends. The CDR3 is made up of 12 amino acids. The CDR3 reads CASKDVYNEQFF. CDR3 DNA: TGCGCCAGCAAAGACGTGTACAATGAGCAGTTCTTC.

This clone has more than one count but fewer than ten. Other DNA sequences of this sample code for an identical CDR3. V usage is TRBV28 and J usage is TRBJ1-1; D possibly corresponds to TRBD1 (6 bases). The CDR3 totals 15 residues. V lost 6 bases, J lost 5 bases, and 19 bases lay in between. Germline lookup yields CDR1 MDHEN and CDR2 SYDVKM. CDR3 residues: CASRLLGAGETEAFF. The CDR3 DNA reads TGTGCCAGCAGACTTCTAGGGGCAGGGGAGACTGAAGCTTTCTTT.

This chain connects TRBV6-1 to TRBJ2-7; D gene uncertain. Trimming took off 4 bases at V and 8 bases at J, with 18 bases between the two ends. Germline V gives CDR1 MNHNS, CDR2 SASEGT. The CDR3 is made up of 14 amino acids. CDR3 nucleotides: TGTGCCAGCAGTGGCTACCTTACCGGGCCACAGCAGTACTTC. Protein product: CASSGYLTGPQQYF.

The rearrangement links TRBV19 to TRBJ1-2, with D hard to call. This CDR3 region has 15 residues. Germline CDR1 is LNHDA and CDR2 is SQIVND (reference sequence). Trimming shortened V by 0 bases and J by 4 bases, and 12 bases separated the two germline ends. The CDR3 DNA follows: TGTGCCAGTAGTATAGAGGGGAGAAACGCCTATGGCTACACCTTC. Protein sequence: CASSIEGRNAYGYTF.